The T cell receptor (beta chain) described here comes from a study of T cells in tuberculosis. The data were produced by immunoSEQ multiplex PCR, yet TCRdb's version contains in-frame clones alone and is incomplete. In the table there are about 22,000 clones, around 97% of which are singletons. V lost 0 bases to trimming and J lost 9 bases, with 7 bases between them. CDR3 size: 12 residues. CDR1 and CDR2 from the germline V gene are MGHRA and YSYEKL. Specimen: PBMCs. The receptor was isolated from a donor aged 5-35 years with latent tuberculosis or without tuberculosis infection. This chain connects TRBV4-1 to TRBJ2-3; D perhaps matches TRBD1 (5 bases). The CDR3 nucleotides read TGCGCCAGCAGCCAAGATGGGGCAACGCAGTATTTT. The encoded protein is CASSQDGATQYF.